The rows below give T cell receptor beta chains drawn from one sample of a study of beta chain features in type 1 diabetes. TCRdb's table, derived via immunoSEQ multiplex PCR, lists solely in-frame clones and lacks some. This sample yields some 640,000 clones, of which over 11% are seen a single time; approximately 0.043% belongs to the top ten. Sequencing was performed on naive CD4+ T cells from blood. These receptors all stem from a man aged 18 to 30 with type 1 diabetes. CDR3s include the opening cysteine and the closing phenylalanine or tryptophan. A D gene is named only where the DNA matches it firmly. Clone size is given for some rows only: seen once, a few or many times, or a class if the clone is expanded.

abundance | j_gene | v_gene | d_gene | CDR3nt | CDR3aa
NA | TRBJ1-3 | TRBV29-1 | NA | TGCAGCGTTGTTAGGACAACTGGAAACACCATATATTTT | CSVVRTTGNTIYF
NA | TRBJ2-1 | TRBV5-1 | TRBD2 | TGCGCCAGCAGCTTATTGACTAGCGGGGGAAATGAGCAGTTCTTC | CASSLLTSGGNEQFF
NA | TRBJ2-5 | TRBV10-3 | NA | TGTGCCGCCTCCGCGGTCGGCGAGACCCAGTACTTC | CAASAVGETQYF
few | TRBJ1-1 | TRBV30 | NA | TGTGCCTGGAGTTTCCCCAGGGCGGGTGAAGCTTTCTTT | CAWSFPRAGEAFF
few | TRBJ2-2 | TRBV5-4 | NA | TGTGCCAGCAGCTTGCGCACTGTTAACACCGGGGAGCTGTTTTTT | CASSLRTVNTGELFF
NA | TRBJ2-5 | TRBV4-2 | TRBD1 | TGTGCCAGCAGCCAGGTGGACAGGCAAGAGACCCAGTACTTC | CASSQVDRQETQYF
few | TRBJ1-5 | TRBV4-1 | NA | TGCGCCAGCAGCCATCGTACAGGCGAAGTAAATCAGCCCCAGCATTTT | CASSHRTGEVNQPQHF
NA | TRBJ2-1 | TRBV7-2 | TRBD1 | TGTGCCAGCAGCCCTAGGGGATCCCAGGGGGCTTCTCCCAATGAGCAGTTCTTC | CASSPRGSQGASPNEQFF
NA | TRBJ2-1 | TRBV6-5 | TRBD1 | TGTGCCAGCAGTTCCCGGAGACAGGGGGTTAATGAGCAGTTCTTC | CASSSRRQGVNEQFF
few | TRBJ2-5 | TRBV4-1 | TRBD2 | TGCGCCAGCAGCCAAGATCGGGCTAGCGGGAGGGCAGCAGGTGGAGAGACCCAGTACTTC | CASSQDRASGRAAGGETQYF
NA | TRBJ2-6 | TRBV25-1 | TRBD1 | TGTGCCAGCAGTGACCCCAGGGGGCGGTCGGCTGGGGCCAACGTCCTGACTTTC | CASSDPRGRSAGANVLTF
NA | TRBJ2-1 | TRBV5-6 | TRBD2 | TGTGCCAGCACCACAGGGTCGGGAGGGTTCAATGAGCAGTTCTTC | CASTTGSGGFNEQFF
NA | TRBJ1-3 | TRBV4-3 | NA | TGCGCCAGCAGCCAAGACGGGTATTCTGGAAACACCATATATTTT | CASSQDGYSGNTIYF
NA | TRBJ1-2 | TRBV7-9 | NA | TGTGCCGGCAGCCCCCCGGGGGGCGGCTACACCTTC | CAGSPPGGGYTF
few | TRBJ1-3 | TRBV30 | NA | TGTGCCTGGATGCCGGGGACTGGAAACACCATATATTTT | CAWMPGTGNTIYF
NA | TRBJ1-1 | TRBV29-1 | TRBD1 | TGCAGCCCCACTGGACAGGGAGGGACTGAAGCTTTCTTT | CSPTGQGGTEAFF
few | TRBJ1-5 | TRBV19 | NA | TGTGCCAGTAACCAGGGTCCTAATCAGCCCCAGCATTTT | CASNQGPNQPQHF
few | TRBJ1-1 | TRBV7-9 | NA | TGTGCCAGCAGCTCCGCGCGGAGCACTGAAGCTTTCTTT | CASSSARSTEAFF
NA | TRBJ2-2 | TRBV7-3 | TRBD1 | TGTGCCAGCAGCTTAGAGGACCGGGACAGTGATACCGGGGAGCTGTTTTTT | CASSLEDRDSDTGELFF
few | TRBJ1-1 | TRBV18 | NA | TGTGCCAGCTCACCAGATACCGGGATGACTGAAGCTTTCTTT | CASSPDTGMTEAFF
NA | TRBJ1-5 | TRBV9 | NA | TGTGCCAGCAGCGAGGGGTCGGGACATAGCAATCAGCCCCAGCATTTT | CASSEGSGHSNQPQHF
few | TRBJ1-1 | TRBV30 | TRBD1 | TGTGCCTGGAGTGTACAAAGGACAGGGAACACTGAAGCTTTCTTT | CAWSVQRTGNTEAFF
few | TRBJ2-3 | TRBV7-9 | NA | TGTGCCAGCACCTCGCGGGGTTCTAGCACAGATACGCAGTATTTT | CASTSRGSSTDTQYF
few | TRBJ1-2 | TRBV20-1 | NA | TGCAGTGCTGAGACTTATGGCTACACCTTC | CSAETYGYTF
NA | TRBJ1-5 | TRBV9 | NA | TGTGCCAGCAGCGTAGGGCCAGCTTATAGCAATCAGCCCCAGCATTTT | CASSVGPAYSNQPQHF
NA | TRBJ2-3 | TRBV30 | TRBD1 | TGTGCCTATCGGGACAGTACTAGCACAGATACGCAGTATTTT | CAYRDSTSTDTQYF
few | TRBJ1-6 | TRBV9 | NA | TGTGCCAGCAGCGTCGAAAGCTCCTATAATTCACCCCTCCACTTT | CASSVESSYNSPLHF
once | TRBJ2-7 | TRBV4-2 | TRBD1 | TGTGCCAGCAGCTCTGCTGCGGGACAGGGGGTTGCCGAGCAGTACTTC | CASSSAAGQGVAEQYF
NA | TRBJ2-1 | TRBV5-1 | NA | TGCGCCAGCGGGCAGGGACCCTACAATGAGCAGTTCTTC | CASGQGPYNEQFF
NA | TRBJ1-1 | TRBV5-1 | NA | TGCGCCAGCAGCTTGGCCAACAGGAACACTGAAGCTTTCTTT | CASSLANRNTEAFF
NA | TRBJ1-2 | TRBV29-1 | NA | TGCAGCGTTGTAGAGGCTAACTATGGCTACACCTTC | CSVVEANYGYTF
NA | TRBJ2-7 | TRBV10-3 | NA | TGTGCCATCAGTGACCGGGGGGCTTCCTACGAGCAGTACTTC | CAISDRGASYEQYF
NA | TRBJ1-1 | TRBV7-2 | TRBD1 | TGTGCCAGCAGCCCTCACCGCCGGACAGGGGGTATGAGGACTGAAGCTTTCTTT | CASSPHRRTGGMRTEAFF
NA | TRBJ1-2 | TRBV28 | NA | TGTGCCAGCAGGGGGTTGAGCGGTAACTATGGCTACACCTTC | CASRGLSGNYGYTF
NA | TRBJ2-5 | TRBV5-1 | NA | TGCGCCAGCAGCTTGGATATCGAGACCCAGTACTTC | CASSLDIETQYF
few | TRBJ2-2 | TRBV18 | NA | TGTGCCAGCTCACCGACCGGGGAGCTGTTTTTT | CASSPTGELFF
few | TRBJ2-7 | TRBV18 | NA | TGTGCCAGCTCACCTCGGTCGCCATCTTTAGGGGACGAGCAGTACTTC | CASSPRSPSLGDEQYF
NA | TRBJ1-2 | TRBV2 | NA | TGTGCCAGCAGAGAAGAGGAAGGAGCTTATGGCTACACCTTC | CASREEEGAYGYTF
NA | TRBJ2-1 | TRBV14 | TRBD2 | TGTGCCAGCAGCCAAGGGGGGACTAGCTGGAATGAGCAGTTCTTC | CASSQGGTSWNEQFF
NA | TRBJ2-1 | TRBV29-1 | TRBD2 | TGCAGCGCCGTAAGCAGTAGCGGGAGGGCCGTACAGTTCTTC | CSAVSSSGRAVQFF
NA | TRBJ2-3 | TRBV4-3 | TRBD1 | TGCGCCAGCAGCCAAGGACCCCCGGGACAGGGCGGAGATACGCAGTATTTT | CASSQGPPGQGGDTQYF
few | TRBJ2-3 | TRBV25-1 | NA | TGTGCCAGCAGTGAGGCCGGGAGTGGGACAGATACGCAGTATTTT | CASSEAGSGTDTQYF
NA | TRBJ2-5 | TRBV7-2 | NA | TGTGCCAGCAGCTTAGTACAGTCGCAGCAAGAGACCCAGTACTTC | CASSLVQSQQETQYF
NA | TRBJ1-3 | TRBV30 | NA | TGTGCCTTTACCGGGGCAGCTTCTGGAAACACCATATATTTT | CAFTGAASGNTIYF
NA | TRBJ2-7 | TRBV9 | TRBD1 | TGTGCCAGCAGCGGAACCGGGACAGGCCCCTACGAGCAGTACTTC | CASSGTGTGPYEQYF
NA | TRBJ1-2 | TRBV10-3 | NA | TGTGCCATCAGTGAGTGGCAGGGTGGCTACACCTTC | CAISEWQGGYTF
NA | TRBJ1-5 | TRBV18 | NA | TGTGCCAGCTCACCCGGGGGCAATCAGCCCCAGCATTTT | CASSPGGNQPQHF
NA | TRBJ2-7 | TRBV7-2 | NA | TGTGCCAGCAGCCTATACAGGGATCCCTCCTACGAGCAGTACTTC | CASSLYRDPSYEQYF
few | TRBJ2-1 | TRBV4-3 | NA | TGCGCCAGCAGCCCACCGGGCACCCCCCGCCATGAGCAGTTCTTC | CASSPPGTPRHEQFF
NA | TRBJ2-5 | TRBV7-2 | TRBD2 | TGTGCCAGCAGCTCGGGACTAGCGCAAGAGACCCAGTACTTC | CASSSGLAQETQYF
few | TRBJ2-1 | TRBV7-8 | TRBD2 | TGTGCCAGCAGCTTTCAAGCGGGGGGAGCGTATGAGCAGTTCTTC | CASSFQAGGAYEQFF
NA | TRBJ1-1 | TRBV28 | NA | TGTGCCAGCAGTTTTCCCCCAGGGAAGGCTTTCTTT | CASSFPPGKAFF
few | TRBJ2-7 | TRBV7-2 | NA | TGTGCCAGCAGCTCCGGGACCAAGGCCTACGAGCAGTACTTC | CASSSGTKAYEQYF
few | TRBJ2-1 | TRBV2 | NA | TGTGCCAGCAGTGATGCCGGGAGCTCCTACAATGAGCAGTTCTTC | CASSDAGSSYNEQFF
NA | TRBJ2-5 | TRBV6-6 | NA | TGTGCCAGCAGTTACTCTGGCCTACAAGAGACCCAGTACTTC | CASSYSGLQETQYF
few | TRBJ1-5 | TRBV6-5 | NA | TGTGCCAGCAGTTACTCGAAAGCCCCCAATCAGCCCCAGCATTTT | CASSYSKAPNQPQHF
few | TRBJ2-1 | TRBV27 | NA | TGTGCCAGCAGTCCCTCCTCTACCAATGAGCAGTTCTTC | CASSPSSTNEQFF